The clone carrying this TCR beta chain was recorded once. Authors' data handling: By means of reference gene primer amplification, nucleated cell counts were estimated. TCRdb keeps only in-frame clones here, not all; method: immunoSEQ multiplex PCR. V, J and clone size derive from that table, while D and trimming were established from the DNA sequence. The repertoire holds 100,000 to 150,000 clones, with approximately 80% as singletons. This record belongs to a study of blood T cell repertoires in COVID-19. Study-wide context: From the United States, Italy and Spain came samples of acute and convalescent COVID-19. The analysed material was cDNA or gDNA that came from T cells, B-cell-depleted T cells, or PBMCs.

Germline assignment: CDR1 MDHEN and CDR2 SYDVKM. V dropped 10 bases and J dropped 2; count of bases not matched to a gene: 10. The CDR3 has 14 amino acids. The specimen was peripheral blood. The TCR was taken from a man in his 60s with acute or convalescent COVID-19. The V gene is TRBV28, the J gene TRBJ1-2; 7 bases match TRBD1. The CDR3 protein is CAIHRDSLNYGYTF. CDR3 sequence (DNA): TGTGCCATCCACCGGGACAGCCTGAACTATGGCTACACCTTC.